This T cell receptor beta chain was captured by sequencing in a study of prognosis after radiotherapy for stage I lung cancer. Looking at the study overall: Four to six patients had oligometastatic NSCLC after surgical resection of the primary tumor, and roughly 14 had newly diagnosed primary stage I lung tumors. Concurrently with stereotactic body radiotherapy, no other therapy was received by any patient. General observations from the study: Patients developing distant metastases showed lower Shannon entropy after stereotactic body radiation therapy.

Two-round multiplex PCR, the amplification method, yielded TCR beta CDR3 from genomic DNA. Initially, in first-round PCR, primers specific to each TRBV and TRBJ gene were used. TCRdb re-called the multiplex PCR reads with MiXCR, one entry per CDR3 protein. The sample lists 15,000 or so distinct CDR3 sequences, less than 35% seen once, with about 23% in the top ten. There are many counts of this clonotype. Its antigen remains unknown. With V trimmed by 4 bases and J by 10 bases, 6 bases remained unmatched. From germline, CDR1 is MNHEY and CDR2 SVGAGI. The CDR3 is 13 amino acids. Among the patients, all were node-negative on CT and PET/CT, and none had received prior chemotherapy or radiotherapy or had other malignancies.

This specimen consisted of PBMCs, obtained before or after stereotactic body radiation therapy (not recorded which). The source is a donor at least 50 years old with non-small cell lung cancer. This chain uses TRBV6-5 with TRBJ2-1, with 8 bases identical to TRBD2. This chain's CDR3 is CASSWTSPSEQFF. CDR3 in DNA: TGTGCCAGCAGTTGGACTAGCCCAAGCGAGCAGTTCTTC.